The rows below give T cell receptor beta chains drawn from one sample of a study of blood T cell repertoires in COVID-19. Clones were read by immunoSEQ multiplex PCR, and TCRdb kept only the in-frame ones, dropping some. This sample has tens of thousands of clones; roughly nine tenths occur once, and the top ten carry 15% to 18%. Sequenced input: peripheral blood. These TCRs come from a young woman in a cohort sampled during active COVID-19. The CDR3 runs from the conserved cysteine through the conserved F or W. A D gene is named only where the DNA matches it firmly. Part of the rows lack a size; the others show once, few, many or a class for expanded clones.

D gene | J gene | V gene | clone size | CDR3 protein | CDR3 DNA
TRBD2 | TRBJ2-5 | TRBV30 | - | CAWTGTKETQYF | TGTGCCTGGACCGGGACTAAAGAGACCCAGTACTTC
TRBD1 | TRBJ1-1 | TRBV19 | - | CATVDRGGTEAFF | TGTGCCACAGTGGACAGGGGGGGCACTGAAGCTTTCTTT
- | TRBJ1-1 | TRBV4-2 | few | CASSQGQWDTEAFF | TGTGCCAGCAGCCAAGGACAGTGGGACACTGAAGCTTTCTTT
- | TRBJ2-7 | TRBV5-1 | - | CASSLGLASYEQYF | TGCGCCAGCAGCTTAGGGCTAGCGTCCTACGAGCAGTACTTC
TRBD1 | TRBJ2-7 | TRBV9 | - | CASSVATGQGAYEQYF | TGTGCCAGCAGCGTAGCTACAGGACAGGGGGCTTACGAGCAGTACTTC
- | TRBJ1-5 | TRBV19 | - | CASKGDYSNQPQHF | TGTGCCAGTAAAGGAGACTATAGCAATCAGCCCCAGCATTTT
- | TRBJ2-1 | TRBV12-3/TRBV12-4 | - | CASSLMLRDEQFF | TGTGCCAGCAGTTTAATGCTACGTGATGAGCAGTTCTTC
- | TRBJ2-3 | TRBV11-3 | - | CASSQGGGATDTQYF | TGTGCCAGCAGCCAGGGGGGAGGCGCTACAGATACGCAGTATTTT
- | TRBJ1-4 | TRBV7-8 | - | CASSTQRGFGGEKLFF | TGTGCCAGCAGCACCCAAAGGGGGTTCGGTGGTGAAAAACTGTTTTTT
- | TRBJ1-1 | TRBV11-3 | - | CASSLAGRDTEAFF | TGTGCCAGCTCCTTAGCGGGGAGGGACACTGAAGCTTTCTTT
TRBD2 | TRBJ2-7 | TRBV7-9 | - | CASSLRTSGTIIPYEQYF | TGTGCCAGCAGCTTAAGGACTAGCGGGACAATTATTCCTTACGAGCAGTACTTC
TRBD2 | TRBJ2-7 | TRBV27 | once | CASRNRLAGNEQYF | TGTGCCAGCAGGAACCGACTAGCGGGAAACGAGCAGTACTTC
TRBD1 | TRBJ1-5 | TRBV7-2 | - | CASSLSGGQPQHF | TGTGCCAGCAGCCTCTCAGGGGGTCAGCCCCAGCATTTT
- | TRBJ1-5 | TRBV6-6 | once | CASTLRVGNQPQHF | TGTGCCAGCACCCTCAGGGTTGGCAATCAGCCCCAGCATTTT
- | TRBJ1-2 | TRBV15 | - | CATSSPGGIGYTF | TGTGCCACCAGCAGTCCTGGGGGGATTGGCTACACCTTC
TRBD2 | TRBJ2-1 | TRBV6-2/TRBV6-3 | once | CASSYRGLAGVPAYNEQFF | TGTGCCAGCAGTTACAGGGGACTAGCGGGAGTCCCCGCCTACAATGAGCAGTTCTTC
- | TRBJ1-5 | TRBV19 | - | CASSWSGRQAQVNQPQHF | TGTGCCAGTAGCTGGTCGGGTAGACAGGCTCAGGTCAATCAGCCCCAGCATTTT
TRBD1 | TRBJ2-7 | TRBV4-3 | - | CASSQEEGQGFFEQYF | TGCGCCAGCAGCCAAGAGGAGGGACAGGGGTTTTTCGAGCAGTACTTC
- | TRBJ1-1 | TRBV19 | once | CASRSTGLVTEAFF | TGTGCCAGTAGATCCACAGGTCTGGTTACTGAAGCTTTCTTT
TRBD2 | TRBJ2-1 | TRBV15 | - | CATSRGGGSGRSPYNEQFF | TGTGCCACCAGCAGAGGGGGGGGTAGCGGGAGGTCACCCTACAATGAGCAGTTCTTC
- | TRBJ2-7 | TRBV2 | - | CASAQGPGSYF | TGTGCCAGCGCCCAGGGGCCCGGTTCGTACTTC
- | TRBJ2-5 | TRBV25-1 | few | CASSQRGGEETQYF | TGTGCCAGCAGTCAAAGGGGGGGGGAAGAGACCCAGTACTTC
- | TRBJ1-5 | TRBV18 | - | CASSPLAAGGNQPQHF | TGTGCCAGCTCACCGTTAGCAGCGGGTGGGAATCAGCCCCAGCATTTT
- | TRBJ1-4 | TRBV5-6 | few | CASSLGGRRYEKLFF | TGTGCCAGCAGCTTGGGAGGGAGGCGGTATGAAAAACTGTTTTTT
TRBD2 | TRBJ2-7 | TRBV6-4 | - | CASSPRLAGAPGQYEQYF | TGTGCCAGCAGTCCGCGACTAGCGGGAGCCCCGGGCCAATACGAGCAGTACTTC
TRBD1 | TRBJ1-6 | TRBV5-6 | - | CASSAGQGGRSPLHF | TGTGCCAGCAGCGCGGGACAGGGGGGGCGGTCACCCCTCCACTTT
- | TRBJ1-4 | TRBV30 | - | CAWSVQGVRTNEKLFF | TGTGCCTGGAGTGTACAGGGAGTCAGGACTAATGAAAAACTGTTTTTT
TRBD1 | TRBJ1-2 | TRBV5-6 | - | CASSPQGAEGYTF | TGTGCCAGCAGCCCCCAGGGGGCCGAAGGCTACACCTTC
TRBD2 | TRBJ2-7 | TRBV11-3 | - | CASSTPREGRWVQYF | TGTGCCAGCAGCACCCCGCGGGAGGGCCGGTGGGTGCAGTACTTC
- | TRBJ2-4 | TRBV7-2 | - | CASSLGPISAKNIQYF | TGTGCCAGCAGCTTGGGGCCAATCTCAGCCAAAAACATTCAGTACTTC
TRBD2 | TRBJ2-2 | TRBV4-2 | - | CASSPLGGRETGELFF | TGTGCCAGCAGCCCACTTGGGGGGAGGGAAACCGGGGAGCTGTTTTTT
TRBD2 | TRBJ2-1 | TRBV28 | - | CASSSPGLAGGEQFF | TGTGCCAGCAGTTCCCCGGGACTAGCGGGAGGAGAGCAGTTCTTC
- | TRBJ2-5 | TRBV9 | - | CASVREPRYQETQYF | TGTGCCAGCGTACGGGAACCCAGGTACCAAGAGACCCAGTACTTC
- | TRBJ2-7 | TRBV9 | - | CASSVGAQEEQYF | TGTGCCAGCAGCGTAGGAGCTCAGGAAGAGCAGTACTTC
TRBD1 | TRBJ2-5 | TRBV5-1 | - | CASSPTRQGLGETQYF | TGCGCCAGCAGCCCTACCCGACAGGGGTTGGGAGAGACCCAGTACTTC
TRBD2 | TRBJ2-3 | TRBV6-5 | - | CASSPRTRLGYTQYF | TGTGCCAGCAGCCCCAGGACTAGGTTGGGGTATACGCAGTATTTT
TRBD1 | TRBJ1-4 | TRBV11-2 | - | CASSPRDSEKLFF | TGTGCCAGCAGCCCACGGGACAGTGAAAAACTGTTTTTT
- | TRBJ2-7 | TRBV14 | - | CASSQEGRTYEQYF | TGTGCCAGCAGCCAGGAGGGGCGCACCTACGAGCAGTACTTC
- | TRBJ1-6 | TRBV7-3 | - | CASSVGYNSPLHF | TGTGCCAGCAGCGTCGGCTATAATTCACCCCTCCACTTT
- | TRBJ1-2 | TRBV7-2 | - | CASRPKSKDRHAGYTF | TGTGCCAGCAGACCGAAATCTAAGGACAGACACGCTGGCTACACCTTC